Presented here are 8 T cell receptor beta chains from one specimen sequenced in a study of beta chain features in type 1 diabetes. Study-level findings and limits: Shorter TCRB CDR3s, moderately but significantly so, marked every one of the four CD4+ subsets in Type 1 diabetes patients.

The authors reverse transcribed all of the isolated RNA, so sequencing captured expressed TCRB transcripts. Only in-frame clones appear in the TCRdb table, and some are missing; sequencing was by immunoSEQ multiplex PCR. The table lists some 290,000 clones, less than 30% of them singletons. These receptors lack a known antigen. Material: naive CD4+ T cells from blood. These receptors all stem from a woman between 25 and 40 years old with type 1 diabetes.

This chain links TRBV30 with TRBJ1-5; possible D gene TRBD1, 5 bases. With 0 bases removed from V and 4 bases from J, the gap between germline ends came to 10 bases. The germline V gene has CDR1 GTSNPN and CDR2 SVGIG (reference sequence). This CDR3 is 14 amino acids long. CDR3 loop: CAWSVVRGNQPQHF. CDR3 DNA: TGTGCCTGGAGTGTAGTAAGGGGAAATCAGCCCCAGCATTTT.

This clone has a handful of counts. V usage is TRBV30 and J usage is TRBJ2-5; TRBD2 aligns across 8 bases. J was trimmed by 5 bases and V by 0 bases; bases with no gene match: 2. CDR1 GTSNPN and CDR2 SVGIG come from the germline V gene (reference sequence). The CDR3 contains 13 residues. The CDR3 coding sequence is TGTGCCTGGAGTGTGCCTAGCGGGGAGACCCAGTACTTC. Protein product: CAWSVPSGETQYF.

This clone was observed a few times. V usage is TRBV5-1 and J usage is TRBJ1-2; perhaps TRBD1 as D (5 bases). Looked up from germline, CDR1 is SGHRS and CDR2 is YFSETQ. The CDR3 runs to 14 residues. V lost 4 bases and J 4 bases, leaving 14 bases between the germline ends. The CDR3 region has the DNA TGCGCCAGCAGCGCGCAGGGAGGGGTCTATGGCTACACCTTC. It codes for CASSAQGGVYGYTF.

The DNA of the CDR3 is TGTGCCTACGACAGGGCGCACTACAATGAGCAGTTCTTC. This sequence encodes CAYDRAHYNEQFF. This chain connects TRBV30 to TRBJ2-1; 7 bases map to TRBD1. The CDR3 is 13 residues long. The V and J ends lost 7 bases and 3 bases, in that order; junction bases with no gene match: 6. Germline CDR1 reads GTSNPN; CDR2 reads SVGIG (reference sequence). The full variable domain, with the rest looked up from reference TRBV30 and TRBJ2-1, is SQTIHQWPATLVQPVGSPLSLECTVEGTSNPNLYWYRQAAGRGLQLLFYSVGIGQISSEVPQNLSASRPQDRQFILSSKKLLLSDSGFYLCAYDRAHYNEQFFGPGTRLTVL.

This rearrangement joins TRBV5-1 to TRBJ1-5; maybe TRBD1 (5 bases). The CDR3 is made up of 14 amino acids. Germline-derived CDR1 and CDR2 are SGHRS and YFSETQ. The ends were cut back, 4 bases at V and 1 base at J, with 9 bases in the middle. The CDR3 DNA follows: TGCGCCAGCAGCGCGGGGGGAAGCAATCAGCCCCAGCATTTT. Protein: CASSAGGSNQPQHF.

The CDR3 DNA follows: TGTGCCAGCAGTTTCGGGCGGGGGGCGACTAATGAAAAACTGTTTTTT. Protein product: CASSFGRGATNEKLFF. This rearrangement joins TRBV28 to TRBJ1-4, with a weak D call TRBD1 (6 bases). The CDR3 is 16 residues long. Germline CDR1 reads MDHEN; CDR2 reads SYDVKM. V was pared by 3 bases and J by 2 bases, with 13 bases between.

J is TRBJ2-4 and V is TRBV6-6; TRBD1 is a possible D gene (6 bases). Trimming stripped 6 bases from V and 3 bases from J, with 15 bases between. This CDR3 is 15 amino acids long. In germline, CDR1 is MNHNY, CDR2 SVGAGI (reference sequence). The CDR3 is CASSTTGFGKNIQYF. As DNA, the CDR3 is TGTGCCAGCAGCACCACAGGGTTTGGCAAAAACATTCAGTACTTC.

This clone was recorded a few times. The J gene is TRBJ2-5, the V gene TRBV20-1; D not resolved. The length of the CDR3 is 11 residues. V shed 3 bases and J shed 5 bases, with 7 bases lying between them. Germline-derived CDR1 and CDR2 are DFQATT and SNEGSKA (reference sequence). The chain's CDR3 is CSASEYETQYF. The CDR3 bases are TGCAGTGCTAGCGAGTACGAGACCCAGTACTTC.